Listed below are T cell receptor beta chains from one sample, sequenced in a study of CD8+CD57+ T cells in acquired aplastic anemia. TCRdb reprocessed the reads via MiXCR and lists one record per CDR3 protein. The data show about 160,000 distinct CDR3 sequences, around 52% seen once. The sequenced sample consisted of sorted CD4+, CD8+, or CD8+CD57+ T cells (not recorded which) from PBMCs. The receptors here all came from a human donor with aplastic anemia. CDR3s leave out the opening cysteine and the closing phenylalanine or tryptophan.

TRBJ1-2	TRBV29-1	SVELDTEINYGYT
TRBJ1-1	TRBV20-1	SAGLGPEAF
TRBJ1-1	TRBV24-1	ATSESGGNTEAF
TRBJ2-2	TRBV25-1	ASSEALVAGHSTGELF
TRBJ2-5	TRBV3-1	ASSFLGIPGETQY
TRBJ2-5	TRBV6-1	ASSGSTGIETQY
TRBJ1-6	TRBV25-1	ASSPGRNSPLH
TRBJ1-1	TRBV2	ASSVAGPNTEAF
TRBJ1-2	TRBV5-4	ASSLYQGEGLLGGYT
TRBJ2-7	TRBV25-1	ASGRTGMYYEQY
TRBJ1-2	TRBV29-1	SVSGRGAAGYT
TRBJ1-5	TRBV19	ASSIYFGTYNQPQH
TRBJ1-2	TRBV24-1	ATSEAGTYGYT
TRBJ1-2	TRBV11-1	ASTSLSLARTLYGYT
TRBJ2-1	TRBV9	ASSVVANNEQF
TRBJ1-6	TRBV7-3	ASSLTTAVNSPLH
TRBJ1-5	TRBV12-3/TRBV12-4	ATATGAQPQH
TRBJ2-7	TRBV24-1	ATSDGGSYEQY
TRBJ2-1	TRBV15	ATSYRGNEQF
TRBJ2-1	TRBV19	ASSPDASGRLGEQF
TRBJ2-1	TRBV5-1	ASSSSGTSGRAAYNEQF
TRBJ2-1	TRBV11-1	ASSGSGLAGPQICNEQF
TRBJ2-1	TRBV11-3	ASRLSGGGYYNEQF
TRBJ2-3	TRBV9	ASSVVPAPTDTQY
TRBJ2-3	TRBV4-3	ASSQARRLAGGDTQY
TRBJ2-7	TRBV6-5	ASSYSPGPTSYEQY
TRBJ2-3	TRBV10-3	AINHYLAPTDTQY
TRBJ1-3	TRBV6-5	ASSYFRGAGNTIY